This T cell receptor (beta chain) was documented in a study of blood T cell dynamics during melanoma immunotherapy. In the study overall: Patients with metastatic melanoma got pembrolizumab or nivolumab-ipilimumab as first-line care. Broader study findings: The study could not tell melanoma-specific clones from general immune activation. At W3, later disease-control patients showed bifurcated PBMC repertoire changes, unlike progressors.

V lost 0 bases, J lost 0 bases, and 3 bases stayed unmatched. The germline gives CDR1 SGHRS, CDR2 YFSETQ. The CDR3 sequence is 16 residues long. Details on this clone: What it recognizes is unknown.

Time point denoted: week 3, after first cycle of checkpoint inhibitor. Patients had no prior systemic cancer treatment, immunosuppressants or other active cancers. Method: immunoSEQ multiplex PCR; TCRdb's copy keeps in-frame clones and lacks some. There are roughly 12,000 clones in the sample; 88% occur only once, and approximately 6.4% lies in the top ten. This receptor was identified in a human donor with melanoma. The material was blood, obtained from a patient treated with checkpoint blockade. J is TRBJ1-5 and V is TRBV5-1; 7 positions agree with TRBD1. The CDR3 DNA follows: TGCGCCAGCAGCTTGGGCGGGACAGATAGCAATCAGCCCCAGCATTTT. It is translated as CASSLGGTDSNQPQHF.